Listed below are T cell receptor beta chains from one sample, sequenced in a study of T-cell memory formation after mild COVID-19. MiXCR, applied by TCRdb to the 5' RACE reads, yields one record per CDR3 protein. The sample yields 400,000 or so distinct CDR3 sequences, 15% to 20% seen once. Sequenced sample: PBMCs or a T cell subset sorted from them (not recorded which). All receptors derive from an adult woman who had mild COVID-19 (a few samples of this study predate the infection). Cell type and time point are not known. Both conserved end residues are part of each CDR3. Size values are once, few and many counts, or a class for expanded clones, and some rows have none.

.,TRBV18,TRBJ1-4,CASSPPFGIENEKLFF
.,TRBV7-9,TRBJ2-7,CASSWTSGIYEQYF
few,TRBV7-9,TRBJ1-1,CASSPRATEAFF
.,TRBV11-3,TRBJ2-3,CASSWGLTGRSTDTQYF
.,TRBV5-1,TRBJ2-7,CASSFRGTSGATYEQYF
.,TRBV20-1,TRBJ2-6,CSAVPRLPAGANVLTF
.,TRBV5-1,TRBJ2-7,CASGPSVGYEQYF
.,TRBV20-1,TRBJ2-1,CSADLTSYNEQFF
.,TRBV4-2,TRBJ2-3,CASSQARGGTQYF
.,TRBV12-3/TRBV12-4,TRBJ2-7,CASRGGTAAFYEQYF
few,TRBV12-3/TRBV12-4,TRBJ1-2,CASSLGGYTF
.,TRBV4-1,TRBJ1-2,CASSPPGQGHTF
few,TRBV12-3/TRBV12-4,TRBJ2-7,CASSLARTGVDEQYF
many,TRBV7-2,TRBJ2-7,CASSTGLISYEQYF
few,TRBV30,TRBJ2-3,CAWSPDRTDTQYF
few,TRBV5-1,TRBJ2-6,CASSFWDSGANVLTF
.,TRBV20-1,TRBJ2-1,CSARDLTNNEQFF
.,TRBV11-2,TRBJ2-3,CASSLDYWGELSTDTQYF
.,TRBV20-1,TRBJ2-3,CSAYRGAGGGDTQYF
.,TRBV29-1,TRBJ2-7,CSVKSSGSGYEQYF
.,TRBV9,TRBJ2-7,CASSVSTQGEPYEQYF
few,TRBV5-1,TRBJ2-7,CASSYTASEQYF
.,TRBV12-3/TRBV12-4,TRBJ2-1,CASRPSAGGSYNEQFF
few,TRBV25-1,TRBJ2-1,CASSGAGAYEQFF
.,TRBV5-1,TRBJ1-1,CASSELGGTEAFF
.,TRBV7-2,TRBJ2-2,CAILSTGTGGEYTGELFF
few,TRBV7-9,TRBJ1-4,CASSLGAHDEKLFF
.,TRBV11-2,TRBJ2-4,CASSLGRQGLAKNIQYF
many,TRBV4-3,TRBJ2-1,CASSPEGLAINEQFF
few,TRBV12-3/TRBV12-4,TRBJ1-2,CASRPTGAYGYTF
.,TRBV7-2,TRBJ2-1,CASSLVLLAGVRSYNEQFF
.,TRBV5-1,TRBJ2-3,CASSLSGVLKTDTQYF
.,TRBV20-1,TRBJ2-4,CSSSLVGKNIQYF
few,TRBV7-9,TRBJ1-6,CASSPKGVGASNSPLHF
few,TRBV6-1,TRBJ1-5,CASSESQHQPQHF
once,TRBV30,TRBJ2-2,CAWRRLAGNTGELFF
.,TRBV18,TRBJ2-7,CASSPPGGSNFYEQYF
few,TRBV6-6,TRBJ2-4,CASSYSGTPVAKNIQYF
few,TRBV5-1,TRBJ2-7,CASSLDRLGAFYEQYF
few,TRBV6-6,TRBJ2-7,CASALAGEYEQYF
.,TRBV10-3,TRBJ2-6,CAISVTGGEGSSGANVLTF
few,TRBV4-1,TRBJ1-5,CASSQGKGQPQHF
few,TRBV4-1,TRBJ2-1,CASSQFAGYNEQFF
few,TRBV7-8,TRBJ2-1,CASSLVGNSYNEQFF
.,TRBV29-1,TRBJ2-7,CSVSGGAYEQYF
many,TRBV3-1,TRBJ1-2,CASSPYGTGGGYGYTF
.,TRBV6-5,TRBJ1-2,CASSYSSMGQGAGYTF
many,TRBV24-1,TRBJ2-5,CATSDFGSSETQYF
few,TRBV5-4,TRBJ2-2,CASSLEATGELFF
few,TRBV7-2,TRBJ2-5,CASSFSGSGETQYF
many,TRBV6-6,TRBJ2-5,CASSYPTSGKETQYF
few,TRBV6-2/TRBV6-3,TRBJ2-7,CASSYSQGLLTDEQYF